This entry features one TCR beta chain sequence. The antigen it recognizes is unknown. No much larger clonotype is one base removed from it; base qualities were not supplied. TCRbeta CDR3 regions were amplified from genomic DNA by means of the immunoSEQ Assay, a bias-controlled multiplex PCR. Turning to the authors' computational methods: The number of nucleated cells in each sample was estimated from the amplification of reference gene primers within the assay. To quantify the absolute abundance of each unique TCRbeta CDR3 rearrangement, sequence reads were collapsed and filtered. For each sample, productive Simpson clonality was calculated as the square root of Simpson's diversity index across productive rearrangements. This immuneACCESS table, as held by TCRdb, lists in-frame sequences with V and J called but not all clones. Of the missing ones, under half trace to an unresolved V gene in checked studies; the others have no known cause. The V and J calls and clone size were taken over from that table, and D and trimming were inferred from the DNA. The sample data list some 110,000 clones, and approximately 85% of these were observed just once. The ten largest clones add up to 2.5% to 3.5% of the sample.

This record comes from a study of blood T cell repertoires in COVID-19 (dated by TCRdb to the early 2020s). Broadly, across the study: Samples from collaborators originated in the United States, Italy and Spain and spanned both the acute and convalescent phases of COVID-19. Where available, HLA class I and class II types were obtained from metadata supplied by the sample provider rather than from assay-based typing. The material from the prospective study consisted of cDNA or gDNA derived from T cells, B-cell-depleted T cells, or PBMCs. The repertoires were released in a freely available public database meant as a resource for research on the immune response to SARS-CoV-2. The samples were drawn from the first 160 participants of the ongoing ImmuneRACE study and from 1,254 subjects provided by 6 global collaborators. Deeply sampled blood TCRbeta repertoires from subjects exposed to, actively infected with, or recovered from COVID-19 were included in the dataset. The sample metadata nearly always contained a de-identified subject ID, COVID-19 status, age in years and sex. General conclusions and limits of the study: The amount of clinical and demographic metadata varied by source and participant and was provided uncurated.

In Seattle, one collaborating source enrolled patients while the infection was active and tracked those patients longitudinally over the course of disease. The collaborating institutions used their own protocols to collect whole blood in K2EDTA tubes. For TCRbeta analysis, collaborators shipped samples in one of three forms: frozen whole blood, isolated PBMCs, or DNA extracted from either of those sample types. From V the trimming removes 6 bases and from J it removes 1 base, while the gene matches leave 5 bases of the junction unaccounted for. The CDR3 starts with the cysteine, ends with the phenylalanine, and has 14 residues. The kept DNA is CDR3 alone, 42 bases in frame from the first base. CDR1 and CDR2 are drawn from the germline V gene: MNHEY, SVGAGI.

Sequenced sample: peripheral blood. This chain is built from TRBV6-5 and TRBJ1-1; 7 bases in the junction line up with TRBD1. The sequence derives from a woman older than 75 with COVID-19, enrolled during active disease. DNA sequence: TGTGCCAGCAGGAGACAGGGCCCGAACACTGAAGCTTTCTTT. Translated, it reads CASRRQGPNTEAFF.